What follows are 16 T cell receptor beta chains derived from one specimen sequenced in a study of blood T cell repertoires in COVID-19 (TCRdb year 2020). The protocol used for the library was the immunoSEQ multiplex PCR assay. The source is immuneACCESS, and TCRdb retained only in-frame sequences with V and J called. Part of the clones is not carried over; for the studies checked, unresolved V genes explain less than half of this, and the remainder is unexplained. The sample table holds 150,000 to 200,000 clones, of which roughly 83% were seen once. The ten largest clones represent around 13% of the sample. The sample consisted of PBMCs or T cells enriched from blood (not recorded which). All receptors derive from a woman between 55 and 75 years old who had recovered from COVID-19.

This rearrangement joins TRBV3-1 (or the pseudogene TRBV3-2) to TRBJ1-4; TRBD1 is a possible D gene (6 bases). The CDR3 totals 13 residues. The germline V and J ends were trimmed by 8 bases and 4 bases, with 11 bases remaining between them. CDR1 is LGHDT, CDR2 YNNKEL, per germline (reference sequence). The CDR3 region is CASSLGGNEKLFF. In nucleotides, the CDR3 is TGTGCCAGCTCCCTAGGGGGTAATGAAAAACTGTTTTTT.

The chain links TRBV5-1 to TRBJ1-2; 7 bases match TRBD1. This CDR3 is built from 13 residues. CDR1 and CDR2 (germline): SGHRS, YFSETQ. Trimming removed 1 base from V and 5 bases from J; junction bases left unmatched: 2. CDR3 in DNA: TGCGCCAGCAGCTTGACAGGGGAGTATGGCTACACCTTC. This codes for CASSLTGEYGYTF.

This chain joins TRBV5-1 and TRBJ2-1; 7 positions match TRBD2. The CDR3 consists of 16 residues. The V and J ends lost 4 bases and 0 bases, in that order; junction bases with no gene match: 7. Looked up from germline, CDR1 is SGHRS and CDR2 is YFSETQ. CDR3 bases: TGCGCCAGCAGCCCTATGACTAGCAGCTCCTACAATGAGCAGTTCTTC. It translates to CASSPMTSSSYNEQFF.

This rearrangement joins TRBV2 to TRBJ1-4, with D tentatively TRBD1 (5 bases). This CDR3 spans 14 amino acids. V lost 6 bases to trimming and J lost 2 bases, with 10 bases between them. From germline, CDR1 is SNHLY and CDR2 FYNNEI. The CDR3 bases are TGTGCCAGCAGCGCAGGGTACACTAATGAAAAACTGTTTTTT. Residues: CASSAGYTNEKLFF.

This clone appeared a single time. V is TRBV3-1 (or the pseudogene TRBV3-2) and J is TRBJ2-7; D unresolved. The V end was cut by 5 bases, the J end by 7 bases, with 9 bases between. This CDR3 has 11 residues. Germline-derived CDR1 and CDR2 are LGHDT and YNNKEL (reference sequence). The DNA for the CDR3 is TGTGCCAGCAGCTCCGCGACTGAGCAGTACTTC. It yields the protein CASSSATEQYF.

This clone came up once. The rearrangement links TRBV7-2 to TRBJ2-1; D possibly corresponds to TRBD2 (6 bases). CDR1 is SGHTA and CDR2 is FQGNSA in the germline V gene. The CDR3 runs to 16 residues. Deletions cut 1 base from V and 4 bases from J, with 14 bases between. The CDR3 sequence: CASSLGGSGNYNEQFF. The CDR3 DNA sequence: TGTGCCAGCAGCTTAGGAGGTAGCGGAAATTACAATGAGCAGTTCTTC.

The V call is TRBV2, the J call TRBJ1-4, with D hard to call. This CDR3 contains 11 residues. Trimming cost V 6 bases and J 6 bases, with 5 bases left between them. Germline values: CDR1 SNHLY, CDR2 FYNNEI. The CDR3 DNA sequence: TGTGCCAGCAGCGGGTATGAAAAACTGTTTTTT. It yields the protein CASSGYEKLFF. Variable domain in full (rest from reference TRBV2 and TRBJ1-4): EPEVTQTPSHQVTQMGQEVILRCVPISNHLYFYWYRQILGQKVEFLVSFYNNEISEKSEIFDDQFSVERPDGSNFTLKIRSTKLEDSAMYFCASSGYEKLFFGSGTQLSVL.

The chain employs TRBV11-2 and TRBJ1-3, with D uncertain. V lost 5 bases, J lost 0 bases, and 8 bases lay in between. Germline CDR1 SGHAT, CDR2 FQNNGV. This CDR3 is 14 amino acids long. CDR3 DNA sequence: TGTGCCAGCAGCAACCCGAGCTCTGGAAACACCATATATTTT. Translating gives CASSNPSSGNTIYF.

This chain connects TRBV5-1 to TRBJ1-1, with D unresolved. Per the germline V gene, CDR1 is SGHRS and CDR2 is YFSETQ. The CDR3 is 13 residues long. The V end lost 0 bases, the J end lost 4 bases, and 7 bases lay between the germline ends. CDR3 residues: CASSLEQITEAFF. DNA of the CDR3: TGCGCCAGCAGCTTGGAACAGATCACTGAAGCTTTCTTT. Full variable domain (outside the CDR3, taken from reference TRBV5-1 and TRBJ1-1): KAGVTQTPRYLIKTRGQQVTLSCSPISGHRSVSWYQQTPGQGLQFLFEYFSETQRNKGNFPGRFSGRQFSNSRSEMNVSTLELGDSALYLCASSLEQITEAFFGQGTRLTVV.

The J gene is TRBJ2-7, the V gene TRBV28; maybe TRBD2 (6 bases). Germline V gene lookup returns CDR1 MDHEN and CDR2 SYDVKM. CDR3 size: 15 residues. The V end was cut by 2 bases, the J end by 0 bases, with 11 bases between. In DNA form, the CDR3 reads TGTGCCAGCAGTTTACGGGGGACGTACTCCTACGAGCAGTACTTC. Translated, it gives CASSLRGTYSYEQYF.

The chain couples TRBV3-1 (or the pseudogene TRBV3-2) to TRBJ2-5; 9 nucleotides match TRBD2. V lost 1 base and J lost 4; bases outside the gene matches: 4. CDR3 length equals 15 residues. CDR1 and CDR2 (germline): LGHDT, YNNKEL (reference sequence). The DNA of the CDR3 is TGTGCCAGCAGCCAAGGTCTGCGGGGGGGAGAGACCCAGTACTTC. Its translation is CASSQGLRGGETQYF.

V is TRBV5-1 and J is TRBJ2-5; TRBD2 matches 7 bases. CDR3 length: 13 residues. Germline-derived CDR1 and CDR2 are SGHRS and YFSETQ. Trimming removed 3 bases from V and 7 bases from J; junction bases left unmatched: 6. CDR3 amino acids: CASSSALAGTQYF. The CDR3 DNA follows: TGCGCCAGCAGCTCCGCCTTAGCGGGGACCCAGTACTTC.

The rearrangement uses TRBV5-1 and TRBJ2-1; D might be TRBD2 (6 bases). CDR3 length: 16 amino acids. Germline V gene data show CDR1 as SGHRS and CDR2 as YFSETQ. The V and J ends lost 4 bases and 0 bases respectively, with 14 bases between them. The CDR3 nucleotides are TGCGCCAGCAGCCATGGGGACTTAAGCTCCTACAATGAGCAGTTCTTC. Its translation: CASSHGDLSSYNEQFF.

The gene calls are TRBV11-1 and TRBJ1-6; D not resolved. CDR3 length equals 14 residues. Germline lookup yields CDR1 SGHAT and CDR2 FQDESV (reference sequence). The V end lost 1 base, the J end lost 7 bases, and 8 bases lay between the germline ends. Here the CDR3 reads CASSLGAENSPLHF. The CDR3 nucleotides are TGTGCCAGCAGCTTAGGGGCTGAAAATTCACCCCTCCACTTT.

This chain connects TRBV2 to TRBJ1-1; D might be TRBD1 (6 bases). Germline CDR1 is SNHLY and CDR2 is FYNNEI. This CDR3 has 14 amino acids. Between the trimmed V and J ends, which lost 1 base and 3 bases, there was a span of 9 bases. Here the CDR3 reads CASSEGRGYTEAFF. The CDR3 DNA reads TGTGCCAGCAGTGAAGGCAGGGGATACACTGAAGCTTTCTTT.

The chain employs TRBV2 and TRBJ1-5; TRBD1 is a possible D gene (5 bases). This CDR3 comprises 12 residues. Germline V CDR1 and CDR2: SNHLY, FYNNEI. V lost 3 bases to trimming and J lost 11 bases, with 11 bases between them. CDR3 DNA: TGTGCCAGCAGTGATGGGGCGGCGTCCCAGCATTTT. Its protein is CASSDGAASQHF.